The 31 T cell receptor beta chains in this list originate from one sample, sequenced in a study of blood T cell repertoires in COVID-19 (dated by TCRdb to 2018 to 2021). The library was generated by the immunoSEQ multiplex PCR assay. TCRdb mirrors the immuneACCESS table, restricted to in-frame sequences. Some clones are absent from its copies; in checked studies, under half trace to an unresolved V gene, and the reason for the others is unknown. The sample profile shows fewer than 100,000 clones; roughly 87% of them were found once. 4.5% of the sample is taken by the ten largest. Sequenced input: peripheral blood. The source of these receptors is a man in his sixties or seventies with acute or convalescent COVID-19.

The chain employs TRBV24-1 and TRBJ2-5; D might be TRBD2 (6 bases). The CDR3 length is 11 residues. From germline, CDR1 is KGHDR and CDR2 SFDVKD. The ends were cut back, 12 bases at V and 2 bases at J, with 9 bases in the middle. DNA of the CDR3: TGTGCCGCGGGACCGCAAGAGACCCAGTACTTC. It is translated as CAAGPQETQYF.

V usage is TRBV6-6 and J usage is TRBJ1-2; the match to TRBD1 covers 8 bases. The V and J ends lost 5 bases and 2 bases, in that order; junction bases with no gene match: 13. Germline CDR1 is MNHNY and CDR2 is SVGAGI (reference sequence). The CDR3 consists of 17 residues. CDR3 in DNA: TGTGCCAGCAGTCGAGGACAGGGAGGTATGGCGAACTATGGCTACACCTTC. Translating gives CASSRGQGGMANYGYTF.

The V gene is TRBV5-6, the J gene TRBJ2-7; possible D gene TRBD1, 6 bases. Trimming removed 4 bases from V and 4 bases from J, with 9 bases in between. CDR1 and CDR2 (germline): SGHDT, YYEEEE. The CDR3 length is 12 residues. In nucleotides, the CDR3 is TGTGCCAGCAGCCTAGGGACATACGAGCAGTACTTC. Amino acid sequence: CASSLGTYEQYF.

The rearrangement links TRBV10-1 to TRBJ2-2, with D perhaps matching TRBD1 (5 bases). CDR3 size: 15 residues. Trimming took 3 bases from V and 2 from J, leaving 10 bases between them. Germline CDR1 is WNHNN and CDR2 is SYGVQD (reference sequence). CDR3 nucleotide sequence: TGCGCCAGCAGTGATACCGACAGAAACACCGGGGAGCTGTTTTTT. Its protein is CASSDTDRNTGELFF.

The chain recombines TRBV6-5 with TRBJ2-1; 7 positions match TRBD1. Germline trimming cut 5 bases from V and 12 bases from J; bases unmatched to any gene: 13. Germline assignment: CDR1 MNHEY and CDR2 SVGAGI. The CDR3 contains 14 residues. CDR3 loop: CASSPIRGQDWQFF. CDR3 nucleotide sequence: TGTGCCAGCAGTCCCATCCGCGGACAGGACTGGCAGTTCTTC.

The chain is built from TRBV2 and TRBJ1-2; 7 nucleotides line up with TRBD1. This CDR3 region has 15 residues. CDR1 SNHLY and CDR2 FYNNEI come from the germline V gene. V lost 4 bases to trimming and J lost 4 bases; unmatched junction nucleotides: 9. Written as DNA, the CDR3 is TGTGCCAGCAGTGCTAGACAGGGTATAGGCTATGGCTACACCTTC. Translation gives CASSARQGIGYGYTF.

The V and J genes are TRBV28 and TRBJ2-1; D is unresolved. The CDR3 loop spans 14 amino acids. The germline gives CDR1 MDHEN, CDR2 SYDVKM. V was clipped by 8 bases and J by 8 bases, with 19 bases between them. CDR3 sequence reads: CASRMGPATDEQFF. CDR3 sequence (DNA): TGTGCCAGCCGAATGGGTCCCGCTACAGATGAGCAGTTCTTC.

The chain joins TRBV6-5 to TRBJ2-7, with D maybe TRBD1 (6 bases). This CDR3 is built from 15 residues. Trimming removed 8 bases from V and 2 bases from J, with 19 bases in between. The germline V gene has CDR1 MNHEY and CDR2 SVGAGI. The CDR3 coding sequence is TGTGCCAGCCGGGACATGGGTGGTGGGCCCTACGAGCAGTACGTC. Encoded protein: CASRDMGGGPYEQYV.

This chain uses TRBV6-5 with TRBJ1-5; D uncertain. Per germline, CDR1 MNHEY and CDR2 SVGAGI. The length of the CDR3 is 15 residues. Trimming removed 5 bases at V and 0 bases at J, with 11 bases between. DNA for the CDR3: TGTGCCAGCAGTCGCGGACTGAATAGCAATCAGCCCCAGCATTTT. As protein: CASSRGLNSNQPQHF.

The chain recombines TRBV28 with TRBJ1-2; tentatively, D is TRBD1 (6 bases). V lost 6 bases to trimming and J lost 2 bases, with 13 bases between them. Germline CDR1 is MDHEN and CDR2 is SYDVKM. This CDR3 contains 14 residues. The CDR3 nucleotides are TGTGCCAGCAGGGGCAGGGGCAACAACTATGGCTACACCTTC. Residues: CASRGRGNNYGYTF.

The rearrangement uses TRBV9 and TRBJ1-1; 7 positions agree with TRBD1. The CDR3 covers 14 residues. CDR1 and CDR2 (germline): SGDLS, YYNGEE. With 3 bases clipped from V and 6 bases from J, the junction kept 8 bases outside the gene matches. The CDR3 DNA is TGTGCCAGCAGCGCTGACCTCAGGGGGGCTGAAGCTTTCTTT. It encodes CASSADLRGAEAFF.

This rearrangement joins TRBV10-3 to TRBJ2-1; 7 bases fit TRBD1. The CDR3 loop spans 15 amino acids. The V gene end was trimmed by 7 bases and the J gene end by 0 bases; junction bases not matched to a gene: 6. In germline, CDR1 is ENHRY, CDR2 SYGVKD. CDR3 DNA: TGTGCCATCACCTCGACAGGGAGCTCCTACAATGAGCAGTTCTTC. Its protein product is CAITSTGSSYNEQFF.

The chain carries TRBV29-1 and TRBJ1-1; 7 nucleotides line up with TRBD1. The trim removed 0 bases at V and 5 bases at J, leaving 0 bases unmatched. CDR3 length: 12 amino acids. Germline CDR1 and CDR2: SQVTM and ANQGSEA. CDR3 nucleotides: TGCAGCGTTGAAGACAGGGGGACTGAAGCTTTCTTT. The encoded protein is CSVEDRGTEAFF. Variable domain in full (rest from reference TRBV29-1 and TRBJ1-1): SAVISQKPSRDICQRGTSLTIQCQVDSQVTMMFWYRQQPGQSLTLIATANQGSEATYESGFVIDKFPISRPNLTFSTLTVSNMSPEDSSIYLCSVEDRGTEAFFGQGTRLTVV.

V gene TRBV27 combines with J gene TRBJ1-2, with TRBD1 matching over 9 bases. Germline V gene data show CDR1 as MNHEY and CDR2 as SMNVEV (reference sequence). This CDR3 contains 13 residues. V shed 5 bases, J shed 7 bases, and the junction held 5 bases outside the gene matches. The CDR3 region has the DNA TGTGCCAGCAGTAGGGGACAGGGAACTGGCTACACCTTC. The encoded protein is CASSRGQGTGYTF.

The V call is TRBV28, the J call TRBJ1-2; TRBD1 matches 7 bases. The CDR3 loop spans 14 amino acids. V was clipped by 6 bases and J by 2 bases; unmatched bases: 6. Germline V gene data show CDR1 as MDHEN and CDR2 as SYDVKM. DNA of the CDR3: TGTGCCAGCAGGAGGGACAGCCAAAACTATGGCTACACCTTC. Residues: CASRRDSQNYGYTF.

Remarks on this clone: An end of the junction differs from the germline gene, which may be a read error. CDR3 nucleotide sequence: TGTGCTAGCAGCTTAGGCGGGGGGAACACAGATACGCAGTATTTT. Amino acids: CASSLGGGNTDTQYF. The genes are TRBV7-7 and TRBJ2-3; 8 bases fit TRBD2. The CDR3 is 15 amino acids. Looked up from germline, CDR1 is SSHAT and CDR2 is FNYEAQ (reference sequence).

A single count supports this clone. The chain recombines TRBV5-4 with TRBJ2-1; 9 bases agree with TRBD2. V trimming: 3 bases; J trimming: 6 bases; junction bases outside the gene matches: 7. The CDR3 length is 15 residues. Germline values: CDR1 SGHNT, CDR2 YYREEE (reference sequence). In nucleotides, the CDR3 is TGTGCCAGCAGCTGGCCGGGACTAGCATCCAATGAGCAGTTCTTC. It yields the protein CASSWPGLASNEQFF.

In the case of this clone: Germline and junction disagree at one end, which may indicate a read error. The chain employs TRBV6-5 and TRBJ1-4, with D perhaps TRBD1 (5 bases). CDR1 MNHEY and CDR2 SVGAGI come from the germline V gene. This CDR3 spans 15 amino acids. CDR3 in amino acids: CATSLGPGGIGKLFF. The CDR3 DNA is TGTGCCACCAGTTTGGGGCCGGGGGGTATTGGAAAACTGTTTTTT.

This chain connects TRBV25-1 to TRBJ1-1; possibly TRBD1 for D (5 bases). Germline loops: CDR1 MGHDK, CDR2 SYGVNS. This CDR3 has 15 amino acids. V was trimmed by 5 bases and J by 5 bases, leaving 18 bases between them. In DNA form, the CDR3 reads TGTGCCAGCAGTACGGCAGGACACCCTGAGACTGAAGCTTTCTTT. This encodes CASSTAGHPETEAFF.

The chain recombines TRBV28 with TRBJ1-6; 9 positions agree with TRBD1. Germline CDR1 and CDR2: MDHEN and SYDVKM. The CDR3 runs to 16 residues. J gave up 4 bases and V 6 bases, and 7 bases lay outside the gene matches. As DNA, the CDR3 is TGTGCCAGCAGAACAGGGGGCAACGAATATAATTCACCCCTCCACTTT. Amino acids: CASRTGGNEYNSPLHF.

This sequence joins TRBV10-1 and TRBJ2-1; D might be TRBD1 (5 bases). Germline V lookup: CDR1 WNHNN, CDR2 SYGVQD (reference sequence). The CDR3 length is 16 residues. V was shortened by 4 bases and J by 6 bases, with 19 bases between the two germline ends. In DNA form, the CDR3 reads TGCGCCAGCAGTGCGACAGCCTCCAATGTGGGCAATGAGCAGTTCTTC. Translating gives CASSATASNVGNEQFF.

This clone was detected only a few times. The chain has TRBV19 and TRBJ2-1; TRBD1 matches 10 bases. This CDR3 is 13 amino acids long. V lost 5 bases, J lost 12 bases, and 7 bases stayed unmatched. CDR1 and CDR2 (germline): LNHDA, SQIVND (reference sequence). CDR3 coding DNA: TGTGCCAGTAGTCCAGGACAGGGGGGGAGGCAGTTCTTC. It translates to CASSPGQGGRQFF. The whole variable domain, remainder taken from reference TRBV19 and TRBJ2-1, is DGGITQSPKYLFRKEGQNVTLSCEQNLNHDAMYWYRQDPGQGLRLIYYSQIVNDFQKGDIAEGYSVSREKKESFPLTVTSAQKNPTAFYLCASSPGQGGRQFFGPGTRLTVL.

J is TRBJ1-6 and V is TRBV28; TRBD1 matches 7 bases. Germline loops: CDR1 MDHEN, CDR2 SYDVKM. The CDR3 is made up of 14 amino acids. Trimming cost V 6 bases and J 7 bases; bases outside gene matches: 6. CDR3 nucleotides: TGTGCCAGCAGATTCGGGACAGTCAATTCACCCCTCCACTTT. It translates to CASRFGTVNSPLHF.

This rearrangement joins TRBV11-3 to TRBJ2-3; 8 bases fit TRBD2. Germline-derived CDR1 and CDR2 are SGHNT and YENEEA. The V gene end was trimmed by 0 bases and the J gene end by 3 bases; junction bases not matched to a gene: 14. The CDR3 loop spans 19 amino acids. As DNA, the CDR3 is TGTGCCAGCAGCTTAGACGGGGGGGCCCTCCTTGTCGGTACAGATACGCAGTATTTT. This sequence encodes CASSLDGGALLVGTDTQYF.

The chain joins TRBV4-2 to TRBJ1-1; D ambiguous. This CDR3 spans 14 amino acids. Trimming took 0 bases from V and 5 from J, leaving 10 bases between them. Germline CDR1 and CDR2: LGHNA and YNFKEQ. For the CDR3, the DNA is TGTGCCAGCAGCCAAGATCGGGTAAGGACTGAAGCTTTCTTT. It yields the protein CASSQDRVRTEAFF.

The rearrangement uses TRBV4-1 and TRBJ2-1, with a tentative D call TRBD1 (6 bases). The V end lost 1 base, the J end lost 8 bases, and 15 bases lay between the germline ends. The CDR3 extends over 15 amino acids. The germline gives CDR1 MGHRA, CDR2 YSYEKL. CDR3 DNA sequence: TGCGCCAGCAGCCAAGGTGCCAGGGGCGCGGATGAGCAGTTCTTC. Its protein product is CASSQGARGADEQFF.

This chain uses TRBV29-1 with TRBJ1-2, with 9 bases that match TRBD1. J was trimmed by 10 bases and V by 5 bases; bases with no gene match: 14. Per germline, CDR1 SQVTM and CDR2 ANQGSEA. CDR3 length equals 14 residues. The CDR3 sequence is CSVLSRDREETYTF. CDR3 in DNA: TGCAGCGTTCTTTCTCGGGACAGGGAGGAGACCTACACCTTC.

The chain has TRBV29-1 and TRBJ2-3, with TRBD2 matching over 7 bases. With 7 bases clipped from V and 6 bases from J, the junction kept 10 bases outside the gene matches. The germline V gene encodes CDR1 SQVTM and CDR2 ANQGSEA. CDR3 length: 13 amino acids. CDR3 sequence reads: CSGSYTSADTQYF. The CDR3 DNA reads TGCAGCGGGAGTTACACTAGCGCGGATACGCAGTATTTT.

This clone is a singleton in its sample. The CDR3 sequence: CASSPGQQQGKGYTF. The CDR3, as DNA: TGTGCCAGCAGCCCAGGACAGCAACAAGGGAAGGGCTACACCTTC. V gene TRBV28 combines with J gene TRBJ1-2, with D possibly being TRBD1 (6 bases). Looked up from germline, CDR1 is MDHEN and CDR2 is SYDVKM. The CDR3 extends over 15 amino acids. Between the trimmed V and J ends, which lost 6 bases and 8 bases, there was a span of 22 bases.

This clone was observed once. The V call is TRBV7-8, the J call TRBJ2-3; D perhaps matches TRBD1 (6 bases). V was clipped by 3 bases and J by 1 base, with 14 bases between them. The CDR3 spans 16 residues. CDR1 is SGHVS, CDR2 FQNEAQ, per germline. CDR3 amino acids: CASSFPLQGRTDTQYF. The CDR3 nucleotides read TGTGCCAGCAGCTTCCCCCTGCAGGGGCGCACAGATACGCAGTATTTT.

The chain is built from TRBV15 and TRBJ2-1, with D possibly TRBD1 on 5 matching bases. V lost 2 bases and J lost 8, with 10 bases in between. The CDR3 loop spans 13 amino acids. Germline V gene data show CDR1 as LNHNV and CDR2 as YYDKDF (reference sequence). The CDR3 loop is CATSRNTGDEQFF. DNA for the CDR3: TGTGCCACCAGCAGAAACACAGGCGATGAGCAGTTCTTC.